This T cell receptor (beta chain) came from a study of cytomegalovirus exposure and HLA in healthy donors. Broader study findings: It is likely that the observed cluster of highly shared sequence variants was a sequencing artifact.

For this clone: Antigen specificity is unknown.

The junction had 9 bases not matched to a gene; V was cut back by 6 bases and J by 4 bases. Germline lookup yields CDR1 MNHEY and CDR2 SMNVEV (reference sequence). This CDR3 is built from 15 residues. The PCR was carried out with 60 Vbeta primers and 13 Jbeta primers. Under the authors' procedure: About 11 million shared chains were among the 80 million or so unique TCR beta chains that a later analysis counted. The repertoire was sequenced with immunoSEQ multiplex PCR; TCRdb's copy has only in-frame clones and lacks some. The DNA was the basis for D and trimming; V, J and clone size are from that table. The data contain about 59,000 clones, under 80% of them seen just once; the ten biggest clones take up under 8%.

The rearrangement joins TRBV27 to TRBJ1-2, with 9 positions matching TRBD1. Specimen: PBMCs. This receptor was identified in a man between 25 and 39 years old in good health and CMV-seropositive. In DNA, the CDR3 is TGTGCCAGCAGCCGGACCGGGACAGGGATCTATGGCTACACCTTC. It specifies CASSRTGTGIYGYTF.